The 8 T cell receptor beta chains below were found in one sample sequenced in a study of blood T cell repertoires in COVID-19. Method: immunoSEQ multiplex PCR; TCRdb's copy keeps in-frame clones and lacks some. The sample has 200,000 to 250,000 clones; approximately 91% are singletons. Sequenced material: peripheral blood. The receptors originated from a woman aged 40 to 49 with acute or convalescent COVID-19.

CDR3 in DNA: TGTGCCACCAGTGATCCCGGGAAGGGGGCAGTCATAGGTGAGAATCAGCCCCAGCATTTT. Amino acids: CATSDPGKGAVIGENQPQHF. The chain carries TRBV24-1 and TRBJ1-5; TRBD1 matches 7 bases. CDR3 length: 20 residues. CDR1 and CDR2 from the germline V gene are KGHDR and SFDVKD. V lost 3 bases, J lost 4 bases, and 20 bases stayed unmatched.

The chain combines TRBV7-9 with TRBJ1-5; 8 bases are a match to TRBD1. Germline V lookup: CDR1 SEHNR, CDR2 FQNEAQ (reference sequence). The CDR3 is 17 amino acids. J was trimmed by 7 bases and V by 5 bases; bases with no gene match: 16. This chain's CDR3 is CASSTLPSSGGWQPQHF. CDR3 bases: TGTGCCAGCAGCACGCTGCCCTCATCAGGGGGCTGGCAGCCCCAGCATTTT.

V usage is TRBV4-1 and J usage is TRBJ2-7; perhaps TRBD1 as D (5 bases). There are 14 residues in the CDR3. V dropped 1 base and J dropped 0 bases, with 7 bases sitting between them. The V gene's germline CDR1 is MGHRA and CDR2 YSYEKL. The CDR3, as DNA: TGCGCCAGCAGCCAAGTCCAGGGCTCCTACGAGCAGTACGTC. Translated, it gives CASSQVQGSYEQYV.

The sample holds a few counts of this clone. V and J are TRBV18 and TRBJ1-4, with 8 bases lining up with TRBD1. The CDR3 spans 17 residues. Germline V lookup: CDR1 KGHSH, CDR2 LQKENI. The trim removed 3 bases at V and 3 bases at J, leaving 9 bases unmatched. The CDR3 coding sequence is TGTGCCAGCTCACCGTACGGACCGACAGGGGCTAATGAAAAACTGTTTTTT. Its translation: CASSPYGPTGANEKLFF.

The CDR3 reads CSVDVGGVNTEAFF. CDR3 nucleotides: TGCAGCGTTGATGTTGGGGGGGTGAACACTGAAGCTTTCTTT. V usage is TRBV29-1 and J usage is TRBJ1-1; possibly TRBD1 for D (5 bases). Trimming took 3 bases from V and 0 from J, leaving 11 bases between them. Germline assignment: CDR1 SQVTM and CDR2 ANQGSEA. The CDR3 spans 14 residues.

The V call is TRBV3-1 (or the pseudogene TRBV3-2), the J call TRBJ1-2; the D is unclear. Trimming took off 0 bases at V and 4 bases at J, with 12 bases between the two ends. Germline V CDR1 and CDR2: LGHDT, YNNKEL (reference sequence). The CDR3 length is 15 residues. The CDR3 DNA reads TGTGCCAGCAGCCAAGAAACCGAGGGCCTCTATGGCTACACCTTC. It encodes CASSQETEGLYGYTF.

Comments on this clone: At the DNA level, this CDR3 is encoded by other sequences in the same sample as well. The chain recombines TRBV5-1 with TRBJ2-1, with 13 bases that match TRBD2. Germline CDR1 reads SGHRS; CDR2 reads YFSETQ. This CDR3 contains 16 residues. J lost 7 bases, V lost 0 bases, and 4 bases had no gene match. This chain's CDR3 is CASSLELAGGPNEQFF. CDR3 DNA: TGCGCCAGCAGCTTGGAACTAGCGGGGGGGCCAAATGAGCAGTTCTTC.

This chain uses TRBV10-2 with TRBJ2-7; tentatively, D is TRBD1 (8 bases). The V end was cut by 6 bases, the J end by 7 bases, with 13 bases between. This CDR3 is built from 12 residues. Germline assignment: CDR1 WSHSY and CDR2 SAAADI. As DNA, the CDR3 is TGCGCCAGCAGCGAACAGGGGGGGGAGCAGTACGTC. Residues: CASSEQGGEQYV.